The 19 T cell receptor beta chains given below trace back to one sample, sequenced in a study of shared clonotypes between healthy human individuals. TCRdb's table, derived via immunoSEQ multiplex PCR, lists solely in-frame clones and lacks some. The data contain a few million clones, around 94% of them singletons. The sample consisted of naive CD4+ T cells sorted from blood. Subset indicated: CD45RA+ positively selected. The receptor source for this set is a man aged 18 to 29 in good health.

J is TRBJ2-1 and V is TRBV5-6; D gene ambiguous. V was clipped by 2 bases and J by 6 bases, with 12 bases between them. CDR1 SGHDT and CDR2 YYEEEE come from the germline V gene. The CDR3 has 14 residues. CDR3 nucleotides: TGTGCCAGCAGCTTAGGTCAGACCTCCAATGAGCAGTTCTTC. Its translation is CASSLGQTSNEQFF. The full variable domain, rest sourced from reference TRBV5-6 and TRBJ2-1, is DAGVTQSPTHLIKTRGQQVTLRCSPKSGHDTVSWYQQALGQGPQFIFQYYEEEERQRGNFPDRFSGHQFPNYSSELNVNALLLGDSALYLCASSLGQTSNEQFFGPGTRLTVL.

J is TRBJ2-7 and V is TRBV6-5; 7 nucleotides line up with TRBD1. This CDR3 is 14 amino acids long. V shed 5 bases, J shed 5 bases, and the junction held 9 bases outside the gene matches. Germline V gives CDR1 MNHEY, CDR2 SVGAGI. DNA for the CDR3: TGTGCCAGCAGTCCACCAGGGGGACGGGACGAGCAGTACTTC. Protein sequence: CASSPPGGRDEQYF.

The gene calls are TRBV5-1 and TRBJ2-3; weak D call: TRBD2 (5 bases). The CDR3 has 12 residues. The V gene's germline CDR1 is SGHRS and CDR2 YFSETQ. Trimming removed 0 bases at V and 7 bases at J, with 6 bases between. The CDR3 DNA reads TGCGCCAGCAGCTTGGGAGGGTATACGCAGTATTTT. Residues: CASSLGGYTQYF.

This clone was observed once. The chain joins TRBV2 to TRBJ2-2; D tentatively fits TRBD1 or TRBD2 (5 bases each). There are 15 residues in the CDR3. Germline CDR1 SNHLY, CDR2 FYNNEI. Trimming took 8 bases from V and 1 from J, leaving 14 bases between them. DNA for the CDR3: TGTGCCAGCGATGACCGGGACCGGAACACCGGGGAGCTGTTTTTT. Its translation: CASDDRDRNTGELFF.

The rearrangement joins TRBV5-8 to TRBJ2-7; 7 bases align to TRBD1. The CDR3 runs to 16 residues. Germline loops: CDR1 SGHTS, CDR2 YDEGEE. The junction had 16 bases not matched to a gene; V was cut back by 4 bases and J by 6 bases. The CDR3 DNA follows: TGTGCCAGCAGCGGAAGGGACAGTGCTCGTTCTCTCGAGCAGTACTTC. This translates into CASSGRDSARSLEQYF.

This clone came up once. The rearrangement joins TRBV4-3 to TRBJ2-4; TRBD1 is a possible D gene (5 bases). Germline values: CDR1 LGHNA, CDR2 YSLEER. Trimming pared 4 bases from V and 8 bases from J, leaving 12 bases between. CDR3 length: 13 residues. The DNA of the CDR3 is TGCGCCAGCAGCCGGGGCCCTAGTGACATTCAGTACTTC. Translation: CASSRGPSDIQYF.

The rearrangement uses TRBV27 and TRBJ1-2; no definite D call. The CDR3 totals 13 residues. Trimming left V 3 bases short and J 7 bases short, with 12 bases between. Germline V CDR1 and CDR2: MNHEY, SMNVEV (reference sequence). CDR3 amino acids: CASSLSVRSGYTF. The CDR3 DNA reads as TGTGCCAGCAGTTTGAGCGTCAGGAGTGGCTACACCTTC.

This sequence joins TRBV14 and TRBJ1-6, with D possibly being TRBD1 (5 bases). The germline V and J ends were trimmed by 2 bases and 7 bases, with 12 bases remaining between them. Germline CDR1 and CDR2: SGHDN and FVKESK. The CDR3 spans 15 residues. The CDR3 loop reads CASSQNTNRNSPLHF. The DNA for the CDR3 is TGTGCCAGCAGCCAAAACACCAACAGGAATTCACCCCTCCACTTT.

Comment on this clone: Other DNA sequences in the sample encode the same CDR3. The V and J genes are TRBV9 and TRBJ2-2; D gene unclear. This CDR3 region has 15 residues. Trimming cost V 0 bases and J 0 bases, with 6 bases left between them. Germline V gene lookup returns CDR1 SGDLS and CDR2 YYNGEE. The CDR3 reads CASSVVGANTGELFF. The CDR3, as DNA: TGTGCCAGCAGCGTAGTTGGAGCGAACACCGGGGAGCTGTTTTTT.

The gene calls are TRBV2 and TRBJ1-2; perhaps TRBD1 as D (5 bases). Trimming took off 4 bases at V and 5 bases at J, with 11 bases between the two ends. The germline V gene encodes CDR1 SNHLY and CDR2 FYNNEI. This CDR3 has 13 residues. CDR3 bases: TGTGCCAGCAGTGTCGGCAGGGCGTATGGCTACACCTTC. This encodes CASSVGRAYGYTF.

The J gene is TRBJ2-7, the V gene TRBV10-3, with D hard to call. The CDR3 is 16 amino acids. V was clipped by 4 bases and J by 0 bases, with 16 bases between them. From germline, CDR1 is ENHRY and CDR2 SYGVKD. CDR3 in DNA: TGTGCCATCAGTGTGAATCAAGACTTCTCCTCCTACGAGCAGTACTTC. Protein product: CAISVNQDFSSYEQYF.

This chain connects TRBV9 to TRBJ2-5; the D is unclear. Germline CDR1 and CDR2: SGDLS and YYNGEE. Trimming pared 4 bases from V and 1 base from J, leaving 17 bases between. This CDR3 has 16 residues. In DNA form, the CDR3 reads TGTGCCAGCAGCCCCCTGTCTCCGGCAAGCCAAGAGACCCAGTACTTC. Protein product: CASSPLSPASQETQYF.

This clone was seen more than once but under ten times. The sample carries other DNA sequences with the same CDR3. The rearrangement joins TRBV6-5 to TRBJ1-2; D call uncertain. Trimming cost V 2 bases and J 8 bases, with 6 bases left between them. CDR1 MNHEY and CDR2 SVGAGI come from the germline V gene. CDR3 length equals 11 residues. In nucleotides, the CDR3 is TGTGCCAGCAGTTACCGAGGAGGCTACACCTTC. Translation gives CASSYRGGYTF.

The genes are TRBV10-3 and TRBJ1-2; D remains unclear. The CDR3 consists of 14 residues. From germline, CDR1 is ENHRY and CDR2 SYGVKD. Trimming took 7 bases from V and 2 from J, leaving 14 bases between them. The CDR3 loop is CAIKAGPLNYGYTF. CDR3 bases: TGTGCCATCAAGGCCGGGCCCCTAAACTATGGCTACACCTTC.

The genes are TRBV19 and TRBJ2-2, with a tentative D call TRBD2 (6 bases). V shed 1 base and J shed 7 bases, with 10 bases lying between them. From germline, CDR1 is LNHDA and CDR2 SQIVND (reference sequence). The CDR3 has 14 residues. The CDR3 nucleotides are TGTGCCAGTAGTATAGCCGGGGGAGGCGGGGAGCTGTTTTTT. This sequence encodes CASSIAGGGGELFF.

The table lists this clone with a count of one. The V call is TRBV5-4, the J call TRBJ2-7; 14 bases are shared with TRBD2. CDR3 length equals 16 residues. Germline-derived CDR1 and CDR2 are SGHNT and YYREEE (reference sequence). The V segment lost 4 bases and the J segment 6 bases; nucleotides outside the gene matches: 9. The DNA of the CDR3 is TGTGCCAGCAGCCGGAACCGGACTAGCGGGAGGTCCGAGCAGTACTTC. Its protein product is CASSRNRTSGRSEQYF.

The chain links TRBV6-4 to TRBJ2-7; 9 nucleotides align to TRBD1. This CDR3 has 15 residues. The V gene's germline CDR1 is MRHNA and CDR2 SNTAGT. V was clipped by 4 bases and J by 4 bases; unmatched bases: 8. CDR3 residues: CASSVNPGQGYEQYF. CDR3 nucleotides: TGTGCCAGCAGTGTAAACCCGGGACAGGGTTACGAGCAGTACTTC.

This chain joins TRBV11-3 and TRBJ2-3; 7 nucleotides agree with TRBD1. Germline V CDR1 and CDR2: SGHNT, YENEEA. The CDR3 has 15 residues. With 5 bases clipped from V and 6 bases from J, the junction kept 11 bases outside the gene matches. CDR3 bases: TGTGCCAGCAGCCGGGGCGGCAGCAGGGGGGATACGCAGTATTTT. Translating it yields CASSRGGSRGDTQYF.

The CDR3 sequence is CASSRGQGREETQYF. In DNA, the CDR3 is TGTGCCAGCAGTCGGGGACAGGGAAGGGAAGAGACCCAGTACTTC. The chain links TRBV11-2 to TRBJ2-5; TRBD1 matches at 9 bases. Per the germline V gene, CDR1 is SGHAT and CDR2 is FQNNGV. This CDR3 region has 15 residues. The J segment lost 3 bases and the V segment lost 6 bases, leaving 8 bases of the junction unmatched.